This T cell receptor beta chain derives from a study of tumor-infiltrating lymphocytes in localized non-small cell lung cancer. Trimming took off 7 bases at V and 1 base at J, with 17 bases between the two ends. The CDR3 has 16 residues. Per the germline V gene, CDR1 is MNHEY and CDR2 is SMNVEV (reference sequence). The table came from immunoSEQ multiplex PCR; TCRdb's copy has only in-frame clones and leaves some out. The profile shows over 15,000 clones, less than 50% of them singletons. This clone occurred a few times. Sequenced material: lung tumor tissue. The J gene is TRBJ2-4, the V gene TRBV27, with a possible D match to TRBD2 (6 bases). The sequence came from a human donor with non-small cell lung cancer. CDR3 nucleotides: TGTGCCAGCACCCCCTTGGGGGGATTGGCCAAAAACATTCAGTACTTC. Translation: CASTPLGGLAKNIQYF.